The rows below give T cell receptor beta chains drawn from one sample of a study of T cells in Graves' hyperthyroidism and ophthalmopathy. TCRdb processed the multiplex PCR reads anew with MiXCR; each CDR3 protein has one entry. The data show 530,000 or so distinct CDR3 sequences, 46% seen once. The sequenced sample consisted of peripheral blood or thyroid tissue (not recorded which). All receptors come from a woman in her late teens or twenties with Graves' hyperthyroidism. CDR3s include the opening cysteine and the closing phenylalanine or tryptophan. The D gene is left open where the match is weak. Expanded clones are given a class, and other clones once, few, many or no size at all.

len | j_gene | d_gene | v_gene | abundance | CDR3nt | CDR3aa
15 | TRBJ2-3 | - | TRBV7-9 | - | TGTGCCAGCAGCTCGGACTTGCGACAAACAGATACGCAGTATTTT | CASSSDLRQTDTQYF
15 | TRBJ1-1 | TRBD1 | TRBV29-1 | - | TGCAGCGTTGGTCGACAGGGGGCGGAGAACACTGAAGCTTTCTTT | CSVGRQGAENTEAFF
13 | TRBJ1-5 | - | TRBV20-1 | many | TGCAGTGCTAGAGATGAGGGCGATCAGCCCCAGCATTTT | CSARDEGDQPQHF
16 | TRBJ2-1 | - | TRBV2 | - | TGTGCCAGCAGTGAAGCGTTTAGGAGAGTGGGCGATGAGCAGTTCTTC | CASSEAFRRVGDEQFF
15 | TRBJ2-7 | TRBD2 | TRBV6-4 | once | TGTGCCAGCAGCCAGCGGGGTGCGAGCTCCTACGAGCAGTACTTC | CASSQRGASSYEQYF
14 | TRBJ2-7 | - | TRBV6-5 | many | TGTGCCAGCAGTAAACTAGCCATCTCCTACGAGCAGTACTTC | CASSKLAISYEQYF
16 | TRBJ1-1 | - | TRBV24-1 | - | TGTGCCACCAGTGATCCCGGGACGGACACTAACACTGAAGCTTTCTTT | CATSDPGTDTNTEAFF
11 | TRBJ2-2 | - | TRBV20-1 | many | TGCAGTGCCAGCAGTGGCGGGGAGCTGTTTTTT | CSASSGGELFF
12 | TRBJ2-2 | - | TRBV9 | many | TGTGCCAGCAGCAAACCCCCCGGGGAGCTGTTTTTT | CASSKPPGELFF
16 | TRBJ2-1 | - | TRBV24-1 | few | TGTGCCACCGGATCACTGGGGACGAGCTCCTACAATGAGCAGTTCTTC | CATGSLGTSSYNEQFF
16 | TRBJ2-1 | - | TRBV24-1 | few | TGTGCCACCAGTGACCCTGGACTTGGGACGGACAATGAGCAGTTCTTC | CATSDPGLGTDNEQFF
14 | TRBJ2-7 | - | TRBV5-8 | many | TGTGCCAGCAGCTTGTGGGGCCACGACTACGAGCAGTACTTC | CASSLWGHDYEQYF
15 | TRBJ1-4 | TRBD1 | TRBV4-1 | many | TGCGCCAGCAGCCAACCCCGGGACAGGGAAGAAAAACTGTTTTTT | CASSQPRDREEKLFF
14 | TRBJ2-5 | TRBD1 | TRBV7-9 | - | TGTGCCAGCGGGGGACAGCTTCGGAGGGAGACCCAGTACTTC | CASGGQLRRETQYF
16 | TRBJ2-1 | TRBD2 | TRBV7-2 | few | TGTGCCAGCAGCCCCCGCGGGAGGCGGTCCTACAATGAGCAGTTCTTC | CASSPRGRRSYNEQFF
14 | TRBJ1-2 | - | TRBV7-8 | many | TGTGCCAGCAGCTTGTATCCGGGTATCTATGGCTACACCTTC | CASSLYPGIYGYTF
17 | TRBJ2-5 | - | TRBV7-2 | - | TGTGCCAGCAGCCTCCGGTCAGCCGGTGTTTCCCAAGAGACCCAGTACTTC | CASSLRSAGVSQETQYF
13 | TRBJ2-5 | TRBD2 | TRBV10-3 | - | TGTGCCACCCGGACTAGCCCCACGGAGACCCAGTACTTC | CATRTSPTETQYF
12 | TRBJ2-7 | - | TRBV29-1 | many | TGCAGCGTTGCGTCGGAAACCTACGAGCAGTACTTC | CSVASETYEQYF
15 | TRBJ2-3 | TRBD2 | TRBV20-1 | - | TGCAGTGCTAGGGTTCCGACTAGCGGATTAGATACGCAGTATTTT | CSARVPTSGLDTQYF
13 | TRBJ2-1 | TRBD1 | TRBV7-6 | few | TGTGCCAGCAGCTTAAACAACAGGGGAGAGCAGTTCTTC | CASSLNNRGEQFF
13 | TRBJ2-1 | - | TRBV12-3/TRBV12-4 | many | TGTGCCAGCGATATAGCGCTGTACAATGAGCAGTTCTTC | CASDIALYNEQFF
14 | TRBJ2-7 | TRBD2 | TRBV7-6 | once | TGTGCCAGCAGCTTAGGTCCTAGCGGCTACGAGCAGTACTTC | CASSLGPSGYEQYF
14 | TRBJ2-5 | - | TRBV7-9 | many | TGTGCCAGCAGAACAACCGCCTACCAAGAGACCCAGTACTTC | CASRTTAYQETQYF
12 | TRBJ2-7 | TRBD1 | TRBV29-1 | many | TGCAGCGCCACGGGACAGAGCTACGAGCAGTACTTC | CSATGQSYEQYF
17 | TRBJ2-6 | - | TRBV5-1 | many | TGCGCCAGCAGCTTCAGGGACGCTCTCTCTGGGGCCAACGTCCTGACTTTC | CASSFRDALSGANVLTF
14 | TRBJ1-2 | TRBD1 | TRBV30 | few | TGTGCCTGGAGGGAAACAGGGGGAGGAAATGGCTACACCTTC | CAWRETGGGNGYTF
15 | TRBJ2-7 | TRBD1 | TRBV7-3 | - | TGTGCCTGCGGGGACAGGGCCCCGGGGGTCTACGAGCAGTACTTC | CACGDRAPGVYEQYF
14 | TRBJ2-2 | TRBD2 | TRBV20-1 | - | TGCAGTGCTAGTGGGGGGAGGGCAACCGGGGAGCTGTTTTTT | CSASGGRATGELFF
13 | TRBJ1-2 | - | TRBV15 | many | TGTGCCACCAGCAGATGGCCCGGGAAGGGCTACACCTTC | CATSRWPGKGYTF
16 | TRBJ2-6 | TRBD2 | TRBV12-3/TRBV12-4 | - | TGTGCCAGCAGAAAAACGGGACTAGCGGGGGCCAACGTCCTGACTTTC | CASRKTGLAGANVLTF
15 | TRBJ2-5 | TRBD1 | TRBV20-1 | - | TGCAGTGCAAGGTGGACAGGGGGGCTAGCGGGTACCATCTTCTTC | CSARWTGGLAGTIFF
14 | TRBJ1-2 | - | TRBV10-3 | many | TGTGCCATCAGTGGCTCAGGGTTGGACTATGGCTACACCTTC | CAISGSGLDYGYTF
15 | TRBJ1-2 | - | TRBV10-3 | - | TGTGCCATCAGTGAGTCTGCCGCAGGGCGCTGTGGCTACACCTTC | CAISESAAGRCGYTF
13 | TRBJ1-2 | - | TRBV18 | - | TGTGCCAGCTCACCCGATACCAACTATGGCTACACCTTC | CASSPDTNYGYTF
15 | TRBJ1-5 | - | TRBV19 | many | TGTGCCAGTAGTAGACGGGGGGAAAGCAATCAGCCCCAGCATTTT | CASSRRGESNQPQHF
12 | TRBJ2-7 | - | TRBV5-5 | many | TGTGCCACTACCGACGGGGCCTACGAGCAGTACTTC | CATTDGAYEQYF